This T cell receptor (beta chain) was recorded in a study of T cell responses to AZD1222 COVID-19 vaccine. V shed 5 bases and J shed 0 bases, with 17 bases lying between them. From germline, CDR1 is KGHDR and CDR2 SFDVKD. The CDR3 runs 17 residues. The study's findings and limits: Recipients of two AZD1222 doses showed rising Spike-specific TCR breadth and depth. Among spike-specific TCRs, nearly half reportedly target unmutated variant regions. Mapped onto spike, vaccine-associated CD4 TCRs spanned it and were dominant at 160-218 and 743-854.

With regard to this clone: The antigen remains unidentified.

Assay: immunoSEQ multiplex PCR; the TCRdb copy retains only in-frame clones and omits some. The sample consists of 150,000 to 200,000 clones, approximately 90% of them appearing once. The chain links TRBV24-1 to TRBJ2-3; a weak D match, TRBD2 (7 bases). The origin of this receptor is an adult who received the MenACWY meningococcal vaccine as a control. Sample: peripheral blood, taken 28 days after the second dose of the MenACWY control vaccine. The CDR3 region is CATSGGRGTTSTDTQYF. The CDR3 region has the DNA TGTGCCACCAGTGGGGGGCGAGGGACTACCAGCACAGATACGCAGTATTTT.